These T cell receptor beta chains were read from a single sample in a study of shared clonotypes between healthy human individuals. Some clones are missing from TCRdb's copy, which holds only in-frame ones; the method was immunoSEQ multiplex PCR. Seen here are over a million clones, roughly 97% observed once, and the top ten hold roughly 1.2%. The specimen sequenced was naive CD4+ T cells sorted from blood. All receptors come from a man under 40 in good health. The CDR3 runs from the conserved cysteine through the conserved F or W. A D gene is named only where the DNA matches it firmly. Clone size is given for some rows only: seen once, a few or many times, or a class if the clone is expanded.

once,TRBV14,-,TRBJ2-1,TGTGCCAGCAGCCAAGCTCCAGGATTTTACAATGAGCAGTTCTTC,CASSQAPGFYNEQFF
once,TRBV7-9,TRBD2,TRBJ2-3,TGTGCCAGCAGCATTCTAGCGGGAGCCGATACGCAGTATTTT,CASSILAGADTQYF
-,TRBV7-3,TRBD1,TRBJ2-5,TGTGCCAGCAGCTCCCCAAGGACAGGGTCCGGGGAGACCCAGTACTTC,CASSSPRTGSGETQYF
once,TRBV19,-,TRBJ1-1,TGTGCCAGTAGTCCTCGAACAGGTACTGAAGCTTTCTTT,CASSPRTGTEAFF
-,TRBV10-3,TRBD1,TRBJ1-1,TGTGCCATCAGCCTACAGGGGGCGGGCACTGAAGCTTTCTTT,CAISLQGAGTEAFF
-,TRBV6-1,-,TRBJ2-1,TGTGCCAGCAGCCCAAGCGCGGCCTACAATGAGCAGTTCTTC,CASSPSAAYNEQFF
-,TRBV21-1,-,TRBJ2-1,TGTGCCAGCAGCACCCCCGGCCCGACAGCCTACAATGAGCAGTTCTTC,CASSTPGPTAYNEQFF
once,TRBV6-5,-,TRBJ2-7,TGTGCCAGCACTGGGGGGACCTACGAGCAGTACTTC,CASTGGTYEQYF
-,TRBV7-7,TRBD2,TRBJ2-5,TGTGCTAGCAGCCTCCGACGGGGAGGGGAGACCCAGTACTTC,CASSLRRGGETQYF
-,TRBV5-8,TRBD1,TRBJ2-3,TGTGCCAGCAGTCCGGGACAGGGGGGCACAGATACGCAGTATTTT,CASSPGQGGTDTQYF
-,TRBV6-5,-,TRBJ2-1,TGTGCCAGCAGTTATCAGCCTAGGACGGGGAATGAGCAGTTCTTC,CASSYQPRTGNEQFF
-,TRBV11-2,TRBD2,TRBJ2-3,TGTGCCAGCAGCCAGCAGCGGGGGAGCACAGATACGCAGTATTTT,CASSQQRGSTDTQYF
-,TRBV5-1,TRBD2,TRBJ2-5,TGCGCCAGCACGACTAGCGGGAGGGTTGAGACCCAGTACTTC,CASTTSGRVETQYF
-,TRBV6-5,TRBD1,TRBJ2-3,TGTGCCAGCAGTTACAGGGGGCCCGCAACCACAGATACGCAGTATTTT,CASSYRGPATTDTQYF
-,TRBV4-1,-,TRBJ2-3,TGCGCCAGCAGCCAAACCGGACTTGCAACAGATACGCAGTATTTT,CASSQTGLATDTQYF
-,TRBV9,-,TRBJ2-3,TGTGCCAGCAGCGTAGGGCATTACACAGATACGCAGTATTTT,CASSVGHYTDTQYF
-,TRBV2,TRBD1,TRBJ2-7,TGTGCCAGAGGGGACAGGGTGAAGTCCTACGAGCAGTACTTC,CARGDRVKSYEQYF
-,TRBV5-5,TRBD1,TRBJ2-7,TGTGCCAGCAGCTTGGGGACAGGGGACCTCTACGAGCAGTACTTC,CASSLGTGDLYEQYF
-,TRBV6-1,TRBD2,TRBJ2-3,TGTGCCAGCAACGGCCTAGCGGACCCTTTAACGCAGTATTTT,CASNGLADPLTQYF
-,TRBV2,-,TRBJ2-1,TGTGCCAGCAGTGAGGCCCCCCAGGGAGAGCAGTTCTTC,CASSEAPQGEQFF
-,TRBV5-1,TRBD2,TRBJ2-1,TGCGCCAGCAGCTTGGGCCTCCGCAGCGGGAGCATCCACAATGAGCAGTTCTTC,CASSLGLRSGSIHNEQFF
-,TRBV11-3,TRBD1,TRBJ2-7,TGTGCCAGCAGCTTATACAGGGGCGCCTACGAGCAGTACTTC,CASSLYRGAYEQYF
-,TRBV7-3,TRBD2,TRBJ2-1,TGTGCCAGCAGCTTATTACCGGGGGACTACGGGGTGGGGCAGTTCTTC,CASSLLPGDYGVGQFF
-,TRBV18,-,TRBJ2-1,TGTGCCAGCTCACCACCGAAGGCTTCGAACCACTACAATGAGCAGTTCTTC,CASSPPKASNHYNEQFF
-,TRBV29-1,TRBD2,TRBJ2-7,TGCAGCGTTGAGGGGACTAGCAGCGACGAGCAGTACTTC,CSVEGTSSDEQYF